A single sample gave rise to the 13 T cell receptor beta chains below, sequenced in a study of kidney transplant recipient with SARS-CoV-2 infection (dated by TCRdb to the early 2020s). Sequencing was carried out with an Illumina MiSeq. TCRdb applied fastp at Q25 and MiXCR to the public reads, then kept only in-frame beta chains. Rows with a matching CDR3 protein are joined into one entry that keeps the most common DNA and genes. The table for this sample lists 200,000 to 300,000 distinct CDR3 sequences; about 28% of them were counted only once. Together, the top ten hold under 7.5% of the sample. Interpreted using the paper, the time point label stands for: pre-pandemic baseline sample and day 111 after first positive SARS-CoV-2 test. Sequences were derived from a blood sample, sampled at baseline and between days 110 and 120 from a kidney transplant recipient. These receptors came from a male patient between 25 and 39 years old who had COVID-19 and was a kidney transplant recipient. Following a transplant, some T lymphocytes may have been derived from the graft donor.

This clonotype has ten or more counts. J is TRBJ2-2 and V is TRBV2; D not certain. The V and J ends lost 2 bases and 7 bases respectively, with 8 bases between them. The CDR3 has 13 residues. Germline lookup yields CDR1 SNHLY and CDR2 FYNNEI. This CDR3 reads CASSERDFGELFF. In DNA form, the CDR3 reads TGTGCCAGCAGTGAAAGGGATTTCGGGGAGCTGTTTTTT.

This clonotype occurred many times. The chain is built from TRBV6-8 and TRBJ1-2; D not resolved. The CDR3 has 17 amino acids. Germline CDR1 MNHGY, CDR2 SAAAGT. The germline V and J ends were trimmed by 5 bases and 4 bases, with 23 bases remaining between them. The CDR3 here is CASSTPRRSRKTYGYTF. Written as DNA, the CDR3 is TGTGCCAGCAGTACCCCCCGACGCTCTAGAAAGACCTATGGCTACACCTTC.

Turning to this clonotype: This clone may be a read error of a much larger clone one base away. V usage is TRBV6-1 and J usage is TRBJ1-1; D may be TRBD1 (5 bases). The CDR3 has 15 amino acids. Germline V CDR1 and CDR2: MNHNS, SASEGT. Trimming removed 4 bases at V and 1 base at J, with 13 bases between. This chain's CDR3 is CASSGFGGANTEAFF. CDR3 bases: TGTGCCAGCAGTGGATTTGGGGGTGCGAACACTGAAGCTTTCTTT.

This clonotype was detected many times. The rearrangement links TRBV6-4 to TRBJ2-7; possibly TRBD2 for D (6 bases). The CDR3 is made up of 15 amino acids. Looked up from germline, CDR1 is MRHNA and CDR2 is SNTAGT. V lost 4 bases to trimming and J lost 4 bases, with 17 bases between them. The CDR3 reads CASSAQAGRSYEQYF. CDR3 nucleotides: TGTGCCAGCAGTGCCCAGGCAGGGAGGTCTTACGAGCAGTACTTC.

This clonotype showed up many times. This chain links TRBV2 with TRBJ2-7; 11 positions agree with TRBD1. The CDR3 is 15 residues long. V lost 3 bases, J lost 3 bases, and 4 bases stayed unmatched. The germline gives CDR1 SNHLY, CDR2 FYNNEI. Written as DNA, the CDR3 is TGTGCCAGCAGTGAGGGAGGGACAGGGGGCTACGAGCAGTACTTC. Its protein is CASSEGGTGGYEQYF.

The V and J genes are TRBV21-1 and TRBJ2-3; the table's D call TRBD1 went unverified against the DNA. TRBV21-1 is a recognized pseudogene. The CDR3 extends over 17 amino acids. The DNA of the CDR3 is TGTGCCAGCAGTATCCCGGTAGCTACAGTCATGCAAGATACGCAGTATTTT. Its translation is CASSIPVATVMQDTQYF.

This clonotype showed up many times. V gene TRBV3-1 combines with J gene TRBJ1-1; no definite D call. The CDR3 is 17 residues long. V was cut by 5 bases and J by 4 bases, with 23 bases left in between. CDR1 LGHDT and CDR2 YNNKEL come from the germline V gene (reference sequence). In nucleotides, the CDR3 is TGTGCCAGCAGCACTCACGGTCCCATTTCAATTCGCACTGAAGCTTTCTTT. Protein sequence: CASSTHGPISIRTEAFF.

This clonotype showed up many times. The chain links TRBV3-1 to TRBJ2-7; D is undetermined. The CDR3 consists of 13 residues. Germline loops: CDR1 LGHDT, CDR2 YNNKEL (reference sequence). V lost 3 bases and J lost 5, with 11 bases in between. The DNA of the CDR3 is TGTGCCAGCAGCCATTTAGCTTTGGACGAGCAGTACTTC. This codes for CASSHLALDEQYF.

This clonotype was recorded many times. The chain links TRBV23-1 to TRBJ2-7, with 12 bases lining up with TRBD2. TRBV23-1 is labeled an ORF, and its function is uncertain. With V trimmed by 10 bases and J by 6 bases, 13 bases remained unmatched. The CDR3 totals 15 residues. The CDR3 region is CAISVGSSGRAEQYF. The CDR3 nucleotides read TGCGCCATTTCTGTGGGTTCTAGCGGGAGGGCCGAGCAGTACTTC.

This clonotype showed up many times. This chain links TRBV5-5 with TRBJ2-4; D call uncertain. Germline CDR1 reads SGHKS; CDR2 reads YYEKEE (reference sequence). V dropped 2 bases and J dropped 0 bases, with 6 bases sitting between them. CDR3 length equals 14 residues. This CDR3 is CASSLGLAKNIQYF. In DNA form, the CDR3 reads TGTGCCAGCAGCTTAGGGCTAGCCAAAAACATTCAGTACTTC.

A few counts support this clonotype. The germline gene is not matched at one end of the junction; a read error may be the cause. The chain carries TRBV4-3 and TRBJ1-1, with 9 bases matching TRBD1. CDR1 is LGHNA and CDR2 is YSLEER in the germline V gene. CDR3 length: 14 residues. CDR3 in DNA: TGCGCCAGCAACCAAGGACAGGGGATCACTGAAGCTTTCTTT. Amino acid sequence: CASNQGQGITEAFF.

Comments on this clonotype: One base away lies a much larger clone, so this may be a sequencing read error. The gene calls are TRBV28 and TRBJ1-5; TRBD1 matches at 12 bases. The germline CDR1 and CDR2 sequences are MDHEN and SYDVKM. The CDR3 length is 14 residues. Trimming removed 7 bases from V and 12 bases from J; junction bases left unmatched: 10. CDR3 sequence (DNA): TGTGCCAGCAATCCGGGGACAGGGGGCTCTCTCCAGCATTTT. Translated, it gives CASNPGTGGSLQHF.

This clonotype was counted ten times or more. The V gene is TRBV4-1, the J gene TRBJ1-1; TRBD1 is a possible D gene (5 bases). The CDR3 runs to 15 residues. CDR1 is MGHRA, CDR2 YSYEKL, per germline. V lost 1 base and J lost 0, with 9 bases in between. The CDR3 region has the DNA TGCGCCAGCAGCCAAGTCGGGACTCTGAACACTGAAGCTTTCTTT. This encodes CASSQVGTLNTEAFF.